This T cell receptor beta chain is drawn from a study of T cell repertoires in cytomegalovirus infection. Points on this clonotype: Its matching antigen is unknown.

This CDR3 is built from 14 residues. V trimming: 5 bases; J trimming: 9 bases; junction bases outside the gene matches: 9. TCRdb called the reads again in MiXCR, with one record for every CDR3 protein. This table holds about half a million distinct CDR3 sequences, about 33% found once. The sequenced sample was cultured PBMCs, obtained from culture after CMV antigen stimulation. V and J are TRBV12-3 or TRBV12-4 and TRBJ2-5; TRBD2 matches at 10 bases. The receptor was isolated from a human donor in good health (CMV status not recorded). Some clones in this sample may be carry-over from other donors' samples. CDR3 nucleotide sequence: TGTGCCAGCAGTACCCGCCTAGCGGGAGTGGCCCAGTACTTC. Amino acid sequence: CASSTRLAGVAQYF.